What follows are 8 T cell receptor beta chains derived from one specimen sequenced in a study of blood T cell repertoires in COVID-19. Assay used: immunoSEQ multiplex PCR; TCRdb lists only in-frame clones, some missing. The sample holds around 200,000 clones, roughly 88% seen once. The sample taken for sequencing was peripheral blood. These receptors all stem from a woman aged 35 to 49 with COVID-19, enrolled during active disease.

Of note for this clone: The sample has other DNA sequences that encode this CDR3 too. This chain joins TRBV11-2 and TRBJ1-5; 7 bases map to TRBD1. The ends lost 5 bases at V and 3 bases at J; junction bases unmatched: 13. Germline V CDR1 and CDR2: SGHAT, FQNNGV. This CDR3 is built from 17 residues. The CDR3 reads CASSLGGRASNNQPQHF. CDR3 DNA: TGTGCCAGCAGCCTAGGGGGCAGGGCTTCGAACAATCAGCCCCAGCATTTT.

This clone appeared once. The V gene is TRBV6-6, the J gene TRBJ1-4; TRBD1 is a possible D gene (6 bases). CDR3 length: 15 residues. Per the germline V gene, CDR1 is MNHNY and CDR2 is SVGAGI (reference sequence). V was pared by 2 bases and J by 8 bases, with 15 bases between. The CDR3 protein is CASSYVGTPSEKLFF. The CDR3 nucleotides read TGTGCCAGCAGTTACGTGGGGACACCAAGCGAAAAACTGTTTTTT.

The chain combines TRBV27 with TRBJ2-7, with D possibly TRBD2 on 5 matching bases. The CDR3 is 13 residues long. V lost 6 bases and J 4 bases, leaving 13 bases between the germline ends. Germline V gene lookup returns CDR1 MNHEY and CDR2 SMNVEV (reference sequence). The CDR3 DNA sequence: TGTGCCAGCAGCCGGACTGAGAGATACGAGCAGTACTTC. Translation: CASSRTERYEQYF.

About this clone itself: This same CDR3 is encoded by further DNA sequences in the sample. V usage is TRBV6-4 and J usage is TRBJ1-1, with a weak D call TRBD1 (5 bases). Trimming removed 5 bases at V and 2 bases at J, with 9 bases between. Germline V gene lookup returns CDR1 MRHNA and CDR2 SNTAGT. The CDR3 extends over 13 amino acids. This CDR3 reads CASSYGGNTEAFF. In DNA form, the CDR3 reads TGTGCCAGCAGTTACGGGGGTAACACTGAAGCTTTCTTT.

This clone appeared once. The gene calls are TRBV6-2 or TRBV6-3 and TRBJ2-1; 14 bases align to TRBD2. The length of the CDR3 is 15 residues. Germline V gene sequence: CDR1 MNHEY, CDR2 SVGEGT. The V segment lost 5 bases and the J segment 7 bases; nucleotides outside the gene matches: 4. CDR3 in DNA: TGTGCCAGCAGTACCGGGACTAGCGGGAGAAATGAGCAGTTCTTC. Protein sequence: CASSTGTSGRNEQFF.

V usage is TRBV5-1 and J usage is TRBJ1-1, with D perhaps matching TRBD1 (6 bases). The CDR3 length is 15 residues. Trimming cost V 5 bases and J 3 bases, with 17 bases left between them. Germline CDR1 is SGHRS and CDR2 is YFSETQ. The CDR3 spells CASRPGGRSDTEAFF. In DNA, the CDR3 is TGCGCCAGCAGACCCGGGGGGCGGTCGGACACTGAAGCTTTCTTT.

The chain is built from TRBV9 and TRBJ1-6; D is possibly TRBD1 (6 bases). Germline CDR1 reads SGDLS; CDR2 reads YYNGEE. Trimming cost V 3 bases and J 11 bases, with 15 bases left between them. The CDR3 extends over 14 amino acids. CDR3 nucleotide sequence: TGTGCCAGCAGCGAGGCCAGGGGAGCGACACCCCTCCACTTT. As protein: CASSEARGATPLHF.

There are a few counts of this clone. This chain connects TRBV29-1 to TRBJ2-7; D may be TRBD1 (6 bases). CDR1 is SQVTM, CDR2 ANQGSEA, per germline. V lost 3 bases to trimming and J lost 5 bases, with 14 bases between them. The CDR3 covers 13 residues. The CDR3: CSVDTSGVHEQYF. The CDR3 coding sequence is TGCAGCGTTGATACCTCAGGGGTCCACGAGCAGTACTTC.